A selection of T cell receptor beta chains follows, all from one sample in a study of chemoradiotherapy in HPV16-positive cancers. Sequencing was performed with immunoSEQ multiplex PCR; in TCRdb, only in-frame clones are kept and a portion is missing. The sample comprises roughly 840 clones, less than 75% of which are singletons, and 25% to 30% rests with the top ten. The sample consisted of tumor tissue, taken from a patient who underwent chemoradiotherapy. Source of these receptors: a human donor with HPV-associated anogenital cancer. Each CDR3 is given with its conserved first and last residue. Fields, in order: J gene, D gene, V gene, clone size, CDR3 protein, CDR3 DNA. D genes are given only for firm matches. Clone size is given for some rows only: seen once, a few or many times, or a class if the clone is expanded.

j_gene: TRBJ2-3
d_gene: TRBD1
v_gene: TRBV5-4
abundance: .
CDR3aa: CASSLEGARSPRTQYF
CDR3nt: TGTGCCAGCAGCTTGGAGGGGGCTAGATCACCAAGGACGCAGTATTTT

j_gene: TRBJ2-3
d_gene: TRBD1
v_gene: TRBV25-1
abundance: few
CDR3aa: CASRTGGNTDTQYF
CDR3nt: TGTGCCAGCAGGACAGGGGGGAACACAGATACGCAGTATTTT

j_gene: TRBJ1-4
d_gene: .
v_gene: TRBV28
abundance: .
CDR3aa: CASVESTNEKLFF
CDR3nt: TGTGCCAGCGTAGAATCAACTAATGAAAAACTGTTTTTT

j_gene: TRBJ2-1
d_gene: .
v_gene: TRBV2
abundance: .
CDR3aa: CVIARYNEQFF
CDR3nt: TGTGTCATCGCGCGTTACAATGAGCAGTTCTTC

j_gene: TRBJ2-1
d_gene: TRBD1
v_gene: TRBV5-4
abundance: .
CDR3aa: CASSRDSSYNEQFF
CDR3nt: TGTGCCAGCAGCCGGGACAGCTCTTACAATGAGCAGTTCTTC

j_gene: TRBJ2-7
d_gene: .
v_gene: TRBV4-1
abundance: few
CDR3aa: CASSQVLSPAYEQYF
CDR3nt: TGCGCCAGCAGCCAGGTTCTTTCCCCAGCTTACGAGCAGTACTTC

j_gene: TRBJ2-7
d_gene: .
v_gene: TRBV7-6
abundance: .
CDR3aa: CASSLDGGTYEQYF
CDR3nt: TGTGCCAGCAGCTTAGACGGCGGTACCTACGAGCAGTACTTC

j_gene: TRBJ2-1
d_gene: .
v_gene: TRBV6-1
abundance: few
CDR3aa: CASSVQGGSNEQFF
CDR3nt: TGTGCCAGCAGTGTACAGGGAGGGTCGAATGAGCAGTTCTTC

j_gene: TRBJ1-1
d_gene: TRBD1
v_gene: TRBV5-1
abundance: .
CDR3aa: CASSQGAWNTEAFF
CDR3nt: TGCGCCAGCAGCCAGGGGGCTTGGAACACTGAAGCTTTCTTT

j_gene: TRBJ2-1
d_gene: .
v_gene: TRBV2
abundance: once
CDR3aa: CASSREHYNEQFF
CDR3nt: TGTGCCAGCAGTAGAGAACACTACAATGAGCAGTTCTTC

j_gene: TRBJ1-2
d_gene: TRBD1
v_gene: TRBV28
abundance: .
CDR3aa: CASSLPTGAGLYGYTF
CDR3nt: TGTGCCAGCAGTTTACCGACAGGGGCGGGCCTCTATGGCTACACCTTC

j_gene: TRBJ1-2
d_gene: .
v_gene: TRBV29-1
abundance: .
CDR3aa: CSVHQGTTNYGYTF
CDR3nt: TGCAGCGTGCACCAGGGGACTACTAACTATGGCTACACCTTC

j_gene: TRBJ1-4
d_gene: TRBD1
v_gene: TRBV28
abundance: .
CDR3aa: CASETLLGPDRVNEKLFF
CDR3nt: TGTGCCAGCGAAACCCTGCTAGGGCCGGACAGGGTTAACGAAAAACTGTTTTTT

j_gene: TRBJ2-7
d_gene: TRBD2
v_gene: TRBV11-3
abundance: once
CDR3aa: CASSPGGDYEQYF
CDR3nt: TGTGCCAGCAGCCCGGGGGGGGACTACGAGCAGTACTTC

j_gene: TRBJ2-3
d_gene: .
v_gene: TRBV13
abundance: .
CDR3aa: CASSPVGGDPLTDTQYF
CDR3nt: TGTGCCAGCAGCCCCGTCGGGGGCGACCCTCTCACAGATACGCAGTATTTT

j_gene: TRBJ1-6
d_gene: .
v_gene: TRBV25-1
abundance: .
CDR3aa: CASSAPVGSPLHF
CDR3nt: TGTGCCAGCAGTGCCCCGGTTGGGTCACCCCTCCACTTT

j_gene: TRBJ2-5
d_gene: .
v_gene: TRBV7-3
abundance: .
CDR3aa: CASSLWAGETQYF
CDR3nt: TGTGCCAGCAGCTTATGGGCGGGGGAGACCCAGTACTTC

j_gene: TRBJ1-4
d_gene: .
v_gene: TRBV5-1
abundance: .
CDR3aa: CASSLAEGNNEKLFF
CDR3nt: TGCGCCAGCAGCTTGGCTGAGGGGAATAATGAAAAACTGTTTTTT

j_gene: TRBJ2-1
d_gene: TRBD2
v_gene: TRBV11-2
abundance: .
CDR3aa: CASSLWAGEEQFF
CDR3nt: TGTGCCAGCAGCTTATGGGCGGGAGAGGAGCAGTTCTTC

j_gene: TRBJ1-2
d_gene: .
v_gene: TRBV5-5
abundance: .
CDR3aa: CASTRKTYGYTF
CDR3nt: TGTGCCAGCACGCGAAAGACCTATGGCTACACCTTC

j_gene: TRBJ1-5
d_gene: .
v_gene: TRBV7-9
abundance: .
CDR3aa: CASSFSLNQPQHF
CDR3nt: TGTGCCAGCAGCTTTAGCCTCAATCAGCCCCAGCATTTT

j_gene: TRBJ1-3
d_gene: .
v_gene: TRBV4-1
abundance: large
CDR3aa: CASSQATGTGRHTIYF
CDR3nt: TGCGCCAGCAGCCAAGCTACCGGGACGGGGCGGCACACCATATATTTT

j_gene: TRBJ2-5
d_gene: .
v_gene: TRBV6-5
abundance: .
CDR3aa: CASSYLAARMETQYF
CDR3nt: TGTGCCAGCAGTTATTTGGCCGCACGGATGGAGACCCAGTACTTC

j_gene: TRBJ2-1
d_gene: .
v_gene: TRBV27
abundance: .
CDR3aa: CASSLGGNEQFF
CDR3nt: TGTGCCAGCAGTTTAGGGGGAAATGAGCAGTTCTTC

j_gene: TRBJ2-3
d_gene: TRBD2
v_gene: TRBV13
abundance: hyperexpanded
CDR3aa: CASSSPGGDTLSDTQYF
CDR3nt: TGTGCCAGCAGCTCCCCGGGGGGGGACACATTGTCAGATACGCAGTATTTT

j_gene: TRBJ2-7
d_gene: .
v_gene: TRBV5-5
abundance: few
CDR3aa: CASSLAPSGIPSYEQYF
CDR3nt: TGTGCCAGCAGCTTGGCCCCATCGGGGATTCCCTCCTACGAGCAGTACTTC

j_gene: TRBJ2-3
d_gene: TRBD1
v_gene: TRBV10-3
abundance: few
CDR3aa: CAINPDRGLGDTQYF
CDR3nt: TGTGCCATCAACCCTGACAGGGGGCTTGGAGATACGCAGTATTTT

j_gene: TRBJ1-5
d_gene: .
v_gene: TRBV28
abundance: .
CDR3aa: CASSGVLQPQHF
CDR3nt: TGTGCCAGCAGTGGGGTTCTCCAGCCCCAGCATTTT

j_gene: TRBJ1-2
d_gene: TRBD1
v_gene: TRBV28
abundance: .
CDR3aa: CASSMLPGQGPNYGYTF
CDR3nt: TGTGCCAGCAGTATGTTACCGGGACAGGGACCTAACTATGGCTACACCTTC

j_gene: TRBJ1-2
d_gene: .
v_gene: TRBV2
abundance: few
CDR3aa: CASSTRDYGYTF
CDR3nt: TGTGCCAGCAGTACACGGGACTATGGCTACACCTTC

j_gene: TRBJ1-1
d_gene: TRBD1
v_gene: TRBV5-6
abundance: .
CDR3aa: CASSSTGIPEAFF
CDR3nt: TGTGCCAGCAGCTCGACAGGGATTCCTGAAGCTTTCTTT

j_gene: TRBJ1-3
d_gene: TRBD1
v_gene: TRBV9
abundance: few
CDR3aa: CASSVGGQGLDTIYF
CDR3nt: TGTGCCAGCAGCGTAGGGGGACAGGGGCTAGACACCATATATTTT

j_gene: TRBJ1-2
d_gene: .
v_gene: TRBV6-5
abundance: .
CDR3aa: CASSYNRVSYTF
CDR3nt: TGTGCCAGCAGCTACAACAGGGTCAGCTACACCTTC

j_gene: TRBJ2-5
d_gene: .
v_gene: TRBV7-6
abundance: .
CDR3aa: CASSFPVGRETQYF
CDR3nt: TGTGCCAGCAGCTTCCCTGTAGGACGAGAGACCCAGTACTTC

j_gene: TRBJ1-1
d_gene: .
v_gene: TRBV9
abundance: few
CDR3aa: CASSLHEGDARSGAFF
CDR3nt: TGTGCCAGCAGCCTCCACGAAGGGGACGCTCGATCCGGGGCTTTCTTT

j_gene: TRBJ1-1
d_gene: TRBD1
v_gene: TRBV25-1
abundance: .
CDR3aa: CASGRGTGNTEAFF
CDR3nt: TGTGCCAGCGGCAGGGGGACGGGGAACACTGAAGCTTTCTTT

j_gene: TRBJ1-2
d_gene: .
v_gene: TRBV9
abundance: few
CDR3aa: CASRSFDNYGYTF
CDR3nt: TGTGCCAGCCGAAGCTTCGACAACTATGGCTACACCTTC

j_gene: TRBJ2-1
d_gene: .
v_gene: TRBV13
abundance: few
CDR3aa: CASSINEGNEQFF
CDR3nt: TGTGCCAGCAGCATCAATGAGGGGAATGAGCAGTTCTTC

j_gene: TRBJ2-3
d_gene: .
v_gene: TRBV7-6
abundance: few
CDR3aa: CASSPRTSATDTQYF
CDR3nt: TGTGCCAGCAGCCCTCGGACAAGCGCCACAGATACGCAGTATTTT

j_gene: TRBJ2-7
d_gene: TRBD1
v_gene: TRBV4-2
abundance: .
CDR3aa: CASSQDGTGVNEQYF
CDR3nt: TGTGCCAGCAGCCAAGATGGGACAGGGGTCAACGAGCAGTACTTC

j_gene: TRBJ1-1
d_gene: .
v_gene: TRBV11-2
abundance: .
CDR3aa: CASSLRRNTEAFF
CDR3nt: TGTGCCAGCAGCTTACGCAGGAACACTGAAGCTTTCTTT

j_gene: TRBJ2-7
d_gene: .
v_gene: TRBV28
abundance: few
CDR3aa: CASSLWGREQYF
CDR3nt: TGTGCCAGCAGTTTATGGGGACGCGAGCAGTACTTC

j_gene: TRBJ1-5
d_gene: .
v_gene: TRBV2
abundance: .
CDR3aa: CAWQSGDINQPQHF
CDR3nt: TGTGCCTGGCAGTCTGGGGACATAAATCAGCCCCAGCATTTT

j_gene: TRBJ2-3
d_gene: .
v_gene: TRBV11-2
abundance: .
CDR3aa: CASSLDRWADTQYF
CDR3nt: TGTGCCAGCAGCTTAGATCGGTGGGCGGATACGCAGTATTTT

j_gene: TRBJ2-2
d_gene: TRBD2
v_gene: TRBV9
abundance: few
CDR3aa: CASSVDVAGGVELFF
CDR3nt: TGTGCCAGCAGCGTAGATGTAGCGGGTGGTGTGGAGCTGTTTTTT

j_gene: TRBJ2-1
d_gene: TRBD2
v_gene: TRBV28
abundance: .
CDR3aa: CASKSSGAQFF
CDR3nt: TGTGCCAGCAAATCGAGCGGGGCGCAGTTCTTC

j_gene: TRBJ2-2
d_gene: .
v_gene: TRBV7-3
abundance: few
CDR3aa: CASSLNGGPGELFF
CDR3nt: TGTGCCAGCAGCTTAAATGGGGGTCCCGGGGAGCTGTTTTTT

j_gene: TRBJ2-3
d_gene: .
v_gene: TRBV13
abundance: .
CDR3aa: CASSPPAGGGPTDTQYF
CDR3nt: TGTGCCAGCAGCCCCCCTGCGGGCGGCGGACCAACAGATACGCAGTATTTT